The following is a T cell receptor beta chain sequence with its context. These data belong to a study of shared T cell receptors in the human thymus. Trimming took 1 base from V and 9 from J, leaving 22 bases between them. The CDR3 loop spans 17 amino acids. Germline assignment: CDR1 MGHRA and CDR2 YSYEKL. The data were produced by immunoSEQ multiplex PCR, yet TCRdb's version contains in-frame clones alone and is incomplete. This sample yields some 760,000 clones, of which around 85% are seen a single time; 0.008% to 0.011% belongs to the top ten. The same data also contributed to another study, on human thymus T cells. That source reports: Related research found strongly overlapping thymic repertoires in unrelated individuals.

The chain joins TRBV4-1 to TRBJ2-1, with D possibly being TRBD1 (6 bases). The clonotype was recovered from a girl under three years old with a congenital heart defect. The sequencing input was thymocytes. CDR3 amino acids: CASSQALGTRKEGEQFF. In DNA, the CDR3 is TGCGCCAGCAGCCAAGCGCTAGGGACAAGAAAAGAGGGTGAGCAGTTCTTC.